These 2 T cell receptor beta chains came from one sample sequenced in a study of T cell changes during pregnancy in multiple sclerosis. Some clones are missing from TCRdb's copy, which holds only in-frame ones; the method was immunoSEQ multiplex PCR. The top ten hold approximately 14% of the sample, which has around 20,000 clones, roughly 80% seen once. Material: CD8+ T cells from peripheral blood mononuclear cells, obtained in the first trimester of pregnancy. The receptor source for this set is a female donor in good health, enrolled as a control in a pregnancy study.

A few counts support this clone. This sequence joins TRBV4-2 and TRBJ1-6, with D possibly being TRBD1 (6 bases). Germline lookup yields CDR1 LGHNA and CDR2 YNFKEQ. Trimming shortened V by 0 bases and J by 8 bases, and 11 bases separated the two germline ends. This CDR3 has 15 residues. CDR3 sequence: CASSQESGVHSPLHF. CDR3 nucleotides: TGTGCCAGCAGCCAAGAGTCAGGGGTTCATTCACCCCTCCACTTT.

V is TRBV9 and J is TRBJ2-1; TRBD2 agrees at 9 bases. Per the germline V gene, CDR1 is SGDLS and CDR2 is YYNGEE. This CDR3 is built from 17 residues. With 4 bases clipped from V and 10 bases from J, the junction kept 18 bases outside the gene matches. The CDR3 reads CASSPRVGGGAFREQFF. In DNA form, the CDR3 reads TGTGCCAGCAGCCCCCGTGTTGGCGGGGGGGCCTTTAGGGAGCAGTTCTTC.